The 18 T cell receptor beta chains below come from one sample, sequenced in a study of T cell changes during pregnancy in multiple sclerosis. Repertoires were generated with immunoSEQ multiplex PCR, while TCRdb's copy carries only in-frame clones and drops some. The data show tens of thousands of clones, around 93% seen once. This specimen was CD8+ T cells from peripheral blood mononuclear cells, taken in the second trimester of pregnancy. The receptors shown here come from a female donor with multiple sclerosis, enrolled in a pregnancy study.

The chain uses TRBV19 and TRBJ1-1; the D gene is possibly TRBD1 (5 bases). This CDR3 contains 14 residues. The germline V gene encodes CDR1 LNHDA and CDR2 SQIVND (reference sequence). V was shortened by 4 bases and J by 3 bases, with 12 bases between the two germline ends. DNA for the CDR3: TGTGCCAGTAGTAGAACAGGCCGGCACACTGAAGCTTTCTTT. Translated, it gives CASSRTGRHTEAFF.

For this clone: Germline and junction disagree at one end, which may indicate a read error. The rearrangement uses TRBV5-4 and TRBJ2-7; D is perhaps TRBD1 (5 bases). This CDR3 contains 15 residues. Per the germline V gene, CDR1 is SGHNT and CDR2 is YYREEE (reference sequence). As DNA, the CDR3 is TGTGCCAGCGGCTTGGGGCCAGGGCAAGGGGCCGAGCAGTACTTC. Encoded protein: CASGLGPGQGAEQYF.

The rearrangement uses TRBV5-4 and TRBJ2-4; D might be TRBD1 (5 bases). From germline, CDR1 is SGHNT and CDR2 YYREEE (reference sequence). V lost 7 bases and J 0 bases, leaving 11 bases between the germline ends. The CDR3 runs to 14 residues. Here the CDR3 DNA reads TGTGCCAGCGGCGACCAGGGAGCCAAAAACATTCAGTACTTC. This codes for CASGDQGAKNIQYF. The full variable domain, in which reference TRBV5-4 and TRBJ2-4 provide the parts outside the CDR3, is ETGVTQSPTHLIKTRGQQVTLRCSSQSGHNTVSWYQQALGQGPQFIFQYYREEENGRGNFPPRFSGLQFPNYSSELNVNALELDDSALYLCASGDQGAKNIQYFGAGTRLSVL.

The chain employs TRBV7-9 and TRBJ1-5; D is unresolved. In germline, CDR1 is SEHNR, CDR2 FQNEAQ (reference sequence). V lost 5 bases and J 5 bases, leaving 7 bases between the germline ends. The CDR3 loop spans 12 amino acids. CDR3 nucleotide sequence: TGTGCCAGCAGCCAAGCGGATCAGCCCCAGCATTTT. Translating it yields CASSQADQPQHF.

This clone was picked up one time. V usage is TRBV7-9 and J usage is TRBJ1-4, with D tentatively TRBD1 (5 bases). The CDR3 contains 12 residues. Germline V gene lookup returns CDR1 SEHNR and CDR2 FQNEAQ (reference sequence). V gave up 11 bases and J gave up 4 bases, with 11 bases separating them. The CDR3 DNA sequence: TGTGCCCTCGAGGGACTTAATGAAAAACTGTTTTTT. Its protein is CALEGLNEKLFF.

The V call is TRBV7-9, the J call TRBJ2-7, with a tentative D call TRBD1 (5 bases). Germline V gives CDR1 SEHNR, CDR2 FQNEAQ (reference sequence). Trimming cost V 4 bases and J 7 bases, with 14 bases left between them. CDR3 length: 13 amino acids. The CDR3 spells CASSSPLSGEQYF. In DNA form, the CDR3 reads TGTGCCAGCAGCTCCCCGCTGTCAGGGGAGCAGTACTTC.

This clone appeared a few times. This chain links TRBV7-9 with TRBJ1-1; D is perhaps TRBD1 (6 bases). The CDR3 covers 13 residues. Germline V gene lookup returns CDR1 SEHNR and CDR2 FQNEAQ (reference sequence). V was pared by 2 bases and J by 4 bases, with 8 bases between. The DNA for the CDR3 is TGTGCCAGCAGCTTACAGGGGAGCACTGAAGCTTTCTTT. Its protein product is CASSLQGSTEAFF.

DNA for the CDR3: TGCAGCGCACAGGGCAACACTGAAGCTTTCTTT. Protein product: CSAQGNTEAFF. The chain carries TRBV29-1 and TRBJ1-1; TRBD1 is a possible D gene (6 bases). Germline V lookup: CDR1 SQVTM, CDR2 ANQGSEA. V lost 7 bases to trimming and J lost 2 bases, with 8 bases between them. The CDR3 length is 11 residues.

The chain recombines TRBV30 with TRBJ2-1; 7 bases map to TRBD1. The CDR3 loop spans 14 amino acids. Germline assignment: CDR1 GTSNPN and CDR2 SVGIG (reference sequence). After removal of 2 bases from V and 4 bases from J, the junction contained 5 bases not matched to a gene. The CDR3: CAWSSETGYNEQFF. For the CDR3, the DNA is TGTGCCTGGAGTTCTGAGACAGGGTACAATGAGCAGTTCTTC.

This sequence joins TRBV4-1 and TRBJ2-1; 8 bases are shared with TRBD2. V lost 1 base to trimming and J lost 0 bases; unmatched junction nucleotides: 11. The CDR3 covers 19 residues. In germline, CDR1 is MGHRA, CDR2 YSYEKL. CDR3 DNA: TGCGCCAGCAGCCAAGCCCAACTAGCGGAACTTACCTCCTACAATGAGCAGTTCTTC. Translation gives CASSQAQLAELTSYNEQFF.

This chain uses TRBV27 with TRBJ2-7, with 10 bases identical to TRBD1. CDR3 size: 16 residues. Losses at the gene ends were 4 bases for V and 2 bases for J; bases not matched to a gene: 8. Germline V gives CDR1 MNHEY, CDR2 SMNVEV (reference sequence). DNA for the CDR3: TGTGCCAGCAGTTCCCGAGGGGACAGGGGAACCTACGAGCAGTACTTC. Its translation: CASSSRGDRGTYEQYF.

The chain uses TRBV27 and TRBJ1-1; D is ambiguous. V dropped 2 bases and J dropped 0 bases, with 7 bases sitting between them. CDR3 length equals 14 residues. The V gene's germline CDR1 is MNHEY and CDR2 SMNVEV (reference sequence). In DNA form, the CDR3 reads TGTGCCAGCAGTTTACCGGGGATGAACACTGAAGCTTTCTTT. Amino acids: CASSLPGMNTEAFF.

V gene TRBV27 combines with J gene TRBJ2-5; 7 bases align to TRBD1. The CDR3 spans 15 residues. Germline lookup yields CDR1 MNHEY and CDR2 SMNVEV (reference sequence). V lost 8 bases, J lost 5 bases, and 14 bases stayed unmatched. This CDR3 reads CASGPPGQARETQYF. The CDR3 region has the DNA TGTGCCAGCGGTCCCCCTGGACAGGCTCGGGAGACCCAGTACTTC.

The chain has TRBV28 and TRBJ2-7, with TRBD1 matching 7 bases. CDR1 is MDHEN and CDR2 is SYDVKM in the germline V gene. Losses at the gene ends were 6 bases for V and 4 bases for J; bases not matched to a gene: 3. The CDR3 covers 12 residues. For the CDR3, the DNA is TGTGCCAGCAGCCAGGGACAGTACGAGCAGTACTTC. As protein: CASSQGQYEQYF.

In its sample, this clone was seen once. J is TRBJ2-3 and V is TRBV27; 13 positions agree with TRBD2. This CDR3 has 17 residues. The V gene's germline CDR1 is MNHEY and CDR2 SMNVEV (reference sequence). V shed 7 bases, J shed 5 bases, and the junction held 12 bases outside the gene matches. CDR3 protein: CASTGTDGLAGVDTQYF. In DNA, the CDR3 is TGTGCCAGCACCGGGACAGATGGACTAGCGGGAGTAGATACGCAGTATTTT.

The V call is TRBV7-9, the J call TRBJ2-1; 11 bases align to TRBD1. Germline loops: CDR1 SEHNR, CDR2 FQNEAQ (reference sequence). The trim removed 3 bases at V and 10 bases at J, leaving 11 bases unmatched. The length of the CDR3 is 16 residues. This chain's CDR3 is CASSFVPGQGVGEQFF. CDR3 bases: TGTGCCAGCAGCTTCGTCCCGGGACAGGGGGTCGGGGAGCAGTTCTTC.

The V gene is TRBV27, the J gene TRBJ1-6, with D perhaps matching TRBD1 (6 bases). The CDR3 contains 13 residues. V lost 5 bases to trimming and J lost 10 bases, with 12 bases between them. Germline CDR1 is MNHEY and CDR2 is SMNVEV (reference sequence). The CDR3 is CASSTTGISPLHF. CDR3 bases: TGTGCCAGCAGTACAACAGGGATATCACCCCTCCACTTT.

In nucleotides, the CDR3 is TGTGCCAGCAGCGTTTGGGGACACGGCACAGATACGCAGTATTTT. Encoded protein: CASSVWGHGTDTQYF. The V gene is TRBV9, the J gene TRBJ2-3, with D perhaps matching TRBD1 (6 bases). Trimming stripped 2 bases from V and 1 base from J, with 11 bases between. CDR1 and CDR2 (germline): SGDLS, YYNGEE. The length of the CDR3 is 15 residues.